This T cell receptor beta chain is from a study of PD-L1 blockade in urothelial cancer. Sequencing was performed with immunoSEQ multiplex PCR; in TCRdb, only in-frame clones are kept and a portion is missing. The table has around 120,000 clones, over 75% seen once. This clone was counted ten times or more. From germline, CDR1 is SGDLS and CDR2 YYNGEE. The trim removed 4 bases at V and 8 bases at J, leaving 11 bases unmatched. The CDR3 totals 15 residues. The source of this sequence is a man aged 50 to 59 with urothelial cancer. The V gene is TRBV9, the J gene TRBJ2-1; 8 nucleotides agree with TRBD2. The input for sequencing was PBMCs, taken around atezolizumab (anti-PD-L1) treatment. CDR3 sequence (DNA): TGTGCCAGCAGCTCCACGGGACTAGGAAGCGATGAGCAGTTCTTC. Protein product: CASSSTGLGSDEQFF.